Each of the 13 T cell receptor beta chains below was sequenced from the same sample in a study of T-cell reconstitution after alpha-beta-depleted transplantation in children. Researchers prepared the TCRbeta library using unique molecular identifiers, the study reports. TCRdb redid the calling of the PCR reads with MiXCR, one entry per CDR3 protein. This sample has about 610,000 distinct CDR3 sequences, with roughly 27% found just once. Source: PBMCs, taken before TCRalphabeta/CD19-depleted stem cell transplant. These receptors originate from a boy younger than two with Wiskott-Aldrich syndrome, due to receive a stem cell transplant.

The chain employs TRBV10-2 and TRBJ2-3, with 7 bases aligning to TRBD2. This CDR3 is 14 amino acids long. Looked up from germline, CDR1 is WSHSY and CDR2 is SAAADI. V was pared by 6 bases and J by 0 bases, with 3 bases of the junction left unmatched. The CDR3 DNA reads TGCGCCAGCAGGCCTAGCGGTAGCACAGATACGCAGTATTTT. Protein: CASRPSGSTDTQYF.

This chain joins TRBV29-1 and TRBJ2-1; 13 bases map to TRBD2. Germline V gene sequence: CDR1 SQVTM, CDR2 ANQGSEA. The CDR3 contains 15 residues. After removal of 1 base from V and 6 bases from J, the junction contained 3 bases not matched to a gene. As DNA, the CDR3 is TGCAGCGTTGAAGTATGGACTAGCGGGAGCAATGAGCAGTTCTTC. Translating it yields CSVEVWTSGSNEQFF.

Only a few counts were recorded for this clonotype. The chain has TRBV18 and TRBJ2-7; D unresolved. The V end lost 0 bases, the J end lost 10 bases, and 10 bases lay between the germline ends. CDR1 is KGHSH, CDR2 LQKENI, per germline. CDR3 size: 12 residues. The CDR3: CASSPPDLRQYF. The CDR3 bases are TGTGCCAGCTCACCACCAGACCTCCGTCAGTACTTC.

The chain uses TRBV11-2 and TRBJ2-1; maybe TRBD1 (8 bases). The V gene lost 3 bases and the J gene lost 8 bases, with 17 bases spanning the gap. This CDR3 is built from 15 residues. Germline V gene lookup returns CDR1 SGHAT and CDR2 FQNNGV. The CDR3 sequence: CASSFQRDRWDEQFF. CDR3 DNA: TGTGCCAGCAGCTTTCAGCGGGACAGGTGGGATGAGCAGTTCTTC.

The rearrangement links TRBV12-3 or TRBV12-4 to TRBJ2-3; 11 nucleotides align to TRBD2. V lost 3 bases, J lost 5 bases, and 4 bases stayed unmatched. The CDR3 totals 15 residues. The CDR3 DNA is TGTGCCAGCAGTTTGCTAGCGGGAGGTGGAGATACGCAGTATTTT. Translation: CASSLLAGGGDTQYF.

The rearrangement links TRBV5-1 to TRBJ2-3; 9 bases match TRBD1. This CDR3 contains 17 residues. Trimming removed 0 bases from V and 3 bases from J; junction bases left unmatched: 8. CDR1 and CDR2 from the germline V gene are SGHRS and YFSETQ. This chain's CDR3 is CASSLAIQGARTDTQYF. CDR3 nucleotide sequence: TGCGCCAGCAGCTTGGCCATACAGGGGGCGCGAACAGATACGCAGTATTTT. Variable domain in full (rest from reference TRBV5-1 and TRBJ2-3): KAGVTQTPRYLIKTRGQQVTLSCSPISGHRSVSWYQQTPGQGLQFLFEYFSETQRNKGNFPGRFSGRQFSNSRSEMNVSTLELGDSALYLCASSLAIQGARTDTQYFGPGTRLTVL.

The rearrangement uses TRBV10-3 and TRBJ2-3, with D perhaps TRBD2 (6 bases). Germline CDR1 and CDR2: ENHRY and SYGVKD. The CDR3 consists of 16 residues. V was cut by 2 bases and J by 0 bases, with 12 bases left in between. The CDR3 protein is CAISEQRVSSTDTQYF. The CDR3 DNA reads as TGTGCCATCAGTGAGCAGCGGGTCTCTAGCACAGATACGCAGTATTTT.

Many counts were recorded for this clonotype. V and J are TRBV15 and TRBJ2-2; D is undetermined. The CDR3 loop spans 12 amino acids. The ends were cut back, 6 bases at V and 1 base at J, with 3 bases in the middle. Germline CDR1 is LNHNV and CDR2 is YYDKDF (reference sequence). CDR3 amino acids: CATSLNTGELFF. The DNA for the CDR3 is TGTGCCACCAGTTTGAACACCGGGGAGCTGTTTTTT.

In this sample, this clonotype turned up a few times. The rearrangement links TRBV7-3 to TRBJ2-1; maybe TRBD1 (5 bases). The V end was cut by 5 bases, the J end by 8 bases, with 28 bases between. CDR3 length equals 18 residues. Germline V gene lookup returns CDR1 SGHTA and CDR2 FQGTGA. The CDR3 spells CASSPPRLESSGAYEQFF. The CDR3, as DNA: TGTGCCAGCAGCCCACCGAGGCTGGAAAGTAGTGGGGCGTATGAGCAGTTCTTC.

V gene TRBV5-1 combines with J gene TRBJ1-3, with D unclear. This CDR3 region has 13 residues. Germline CDR1 reads SGHRS; CDR2 reads YFSETQ. V lost 6 bases and J lost 2, with 9 bases in between. CDR3 nucleotides: TGCGCCAGCACAGTTCAGCCTGGAAACACCATATATTTT. Translation gives CASTVQPGNTIYF.

The chain uses TRBV27 and TRBJ2-1, with 10 bases aligning to TRBD2. From germline, CDR1 is MNHEY and CDR2 SMNVEV (reference sequence). The V and J ends lost 5 bases and 6 bases, in that order; junction bases with no gene match: 7. The CDR3 extends over 15 amino acids. The CDR3 DNA is TGTGCCAGCAGTCCTCTAGCGGGAGTGTCCAATGAGCAGTTCTTC. Amino acid sequence: CASSPLAGVSNEQFF.

The V call is TRBV6-1, the J call TRBJ1-5; 10 nucleotides agree with TRBD1. CDR3 length: 14 residues. The V gene end was trimmed by 6 bases and the J gene end by 7 bases; junction bases not matched to a gene: 6. Germline loops: CDR1 MNHNS, CDR2 SASEGT. This CDR3 reads CASSHRDRGQPQHF. CDR3 DNA sequence: TGTGCCAGCAGCCACCGGGACAGGGGCCAGCCCCAGCATTTT.

The rearrangement links TRBV7-2 to TRBJ2-7; D might be TRBD2 (6 bases). The CDR3 totals 15 residues. CDR1 SGHTA and CDR2 FQGNSA come from the germline V gene. Trimming left V 5 bases short and J 6 bases short, with 20 bases between. The CDR3, as DNA: TGTGCCAGCAGCGCTCCCGGAGGGCCTATCTCCGAGCAGTACTTC. Translating it yields CASSAPGGPISEQYF. The variable domain in full, with the rest retrieved from reference TRBV7-2 and TRBJ2-7, is GAGVSQSPSNKVTEKGKDVELRCDPISGHTALYWYRQSLGQGLEFLIYFQGNSAPDKSGLPSDRFSAERTGGSVSTLTIQRTQQEDSAVYLCASSAPGGPISEQYFGPGTRLTVT.